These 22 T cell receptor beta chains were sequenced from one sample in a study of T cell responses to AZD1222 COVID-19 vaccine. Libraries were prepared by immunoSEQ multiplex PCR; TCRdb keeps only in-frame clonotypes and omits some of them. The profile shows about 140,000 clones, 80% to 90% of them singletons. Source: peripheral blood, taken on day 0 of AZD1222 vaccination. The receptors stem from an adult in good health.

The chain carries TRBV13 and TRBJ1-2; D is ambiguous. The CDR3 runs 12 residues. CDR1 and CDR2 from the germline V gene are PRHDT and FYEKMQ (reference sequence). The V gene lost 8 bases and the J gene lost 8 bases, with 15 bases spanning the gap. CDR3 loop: CASAGLTVGYTF. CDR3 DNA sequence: TGTGCCAGCGCCGGGCTGACGGTCGGCTACACCTTC.

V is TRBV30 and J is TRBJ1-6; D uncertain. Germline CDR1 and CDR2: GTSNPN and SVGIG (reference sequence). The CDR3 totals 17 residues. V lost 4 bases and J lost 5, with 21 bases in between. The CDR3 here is CAWTTKPAGFHNSPLHF. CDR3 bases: TGTGCCTGGACTACAAAGCCCGCGGGGTTCCATAATTCACCCCTCCACTTT.

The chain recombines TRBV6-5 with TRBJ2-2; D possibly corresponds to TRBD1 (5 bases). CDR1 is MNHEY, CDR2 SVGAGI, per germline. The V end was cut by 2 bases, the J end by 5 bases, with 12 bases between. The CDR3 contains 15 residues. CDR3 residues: CASSYERGGTGELFF. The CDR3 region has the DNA TGTGCCAGCAGTTACGAAAGGGGCGGAACCGGGGAGCTGTTTTTT.

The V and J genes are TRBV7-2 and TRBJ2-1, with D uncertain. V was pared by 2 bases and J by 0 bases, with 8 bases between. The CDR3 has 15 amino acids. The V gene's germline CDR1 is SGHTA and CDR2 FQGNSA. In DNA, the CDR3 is TGTGCCAGCAGCTTACTTCCCAGCTCCTACAATGAGCAGTTCTTC. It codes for CASSLLPSSYNEQFF.

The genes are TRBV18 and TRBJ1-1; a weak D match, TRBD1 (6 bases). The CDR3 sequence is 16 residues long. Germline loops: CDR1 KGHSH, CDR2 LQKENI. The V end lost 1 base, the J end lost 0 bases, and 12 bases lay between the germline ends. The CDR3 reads CASSPRAAGVNTEAFF. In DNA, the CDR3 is TGTGCCAGCTCACCACGAGCCGCAGGGGTGAACACTGAAGCTTTCTTT.

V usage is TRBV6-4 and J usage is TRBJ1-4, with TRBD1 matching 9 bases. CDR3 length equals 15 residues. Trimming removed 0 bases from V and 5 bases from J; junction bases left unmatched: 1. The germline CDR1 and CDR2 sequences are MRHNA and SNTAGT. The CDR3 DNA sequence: TGTGCCAGCAGTGACTCCGGGACAGGGAATGAAAAACTGTTTTTT. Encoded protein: CASSDSGTGNEKLFF.

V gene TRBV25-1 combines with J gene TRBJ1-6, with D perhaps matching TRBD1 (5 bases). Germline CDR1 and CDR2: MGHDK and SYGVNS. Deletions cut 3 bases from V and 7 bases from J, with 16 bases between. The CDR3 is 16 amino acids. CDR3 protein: CASSDPTGTGNSPLHF. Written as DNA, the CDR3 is TGTGCCAGCAGTGACCCCACCGGGACGGGGAATTCACCCCTCCACTTT.

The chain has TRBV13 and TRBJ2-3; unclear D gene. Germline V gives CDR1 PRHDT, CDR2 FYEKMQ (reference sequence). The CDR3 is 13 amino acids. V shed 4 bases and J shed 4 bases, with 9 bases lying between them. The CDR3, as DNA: TGTGCCAGCAGCTCCCGCCTCGCAGATACGCAGTATTTT. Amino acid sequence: CASSSRLADTQYF.

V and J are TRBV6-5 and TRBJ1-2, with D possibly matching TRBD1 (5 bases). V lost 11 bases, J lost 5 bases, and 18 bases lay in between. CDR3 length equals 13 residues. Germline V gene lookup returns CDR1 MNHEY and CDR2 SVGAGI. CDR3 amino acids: CAASPGPGYGYTF. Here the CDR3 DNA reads TGTGCCGCGAGTCCGGGGCCGGGGTATGGCTACACCTTC.

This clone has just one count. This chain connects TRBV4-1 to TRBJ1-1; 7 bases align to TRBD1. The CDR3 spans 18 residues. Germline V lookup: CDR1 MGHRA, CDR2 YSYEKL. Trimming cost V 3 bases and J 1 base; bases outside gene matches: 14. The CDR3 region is CASSHAPPLQGQNTEAFF. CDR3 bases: TGCGCCAGCAGCCATGCTCCCCCTCTACAGGGGCAGAACACTGAAGCTTTCTTT.

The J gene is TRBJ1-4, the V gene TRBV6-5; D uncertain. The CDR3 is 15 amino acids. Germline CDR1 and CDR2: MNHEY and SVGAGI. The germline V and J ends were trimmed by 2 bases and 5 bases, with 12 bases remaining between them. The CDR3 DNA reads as TGTGCCAGCAGTTACCCTAGGACGGGGAATGAAAAACTGTTTTTT. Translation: CASSYPRTGNEKLFF.

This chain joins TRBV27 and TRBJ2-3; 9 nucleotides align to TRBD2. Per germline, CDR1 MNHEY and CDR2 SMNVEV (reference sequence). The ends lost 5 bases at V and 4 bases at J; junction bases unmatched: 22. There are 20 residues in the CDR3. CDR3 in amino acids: CASSPIAGVASVSRADTQYF. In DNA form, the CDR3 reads TGTGCCAGCAGTCCCATAGCGGGAGTTGCCTCTGTCAGTCGGGCAGATACGCAGTATTTT.

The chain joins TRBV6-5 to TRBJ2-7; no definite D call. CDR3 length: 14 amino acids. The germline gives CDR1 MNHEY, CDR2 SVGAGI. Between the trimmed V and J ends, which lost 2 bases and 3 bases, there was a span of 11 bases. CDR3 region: CASSYQGSLYEQYF. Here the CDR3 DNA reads TGTGCCAGCAGTTACCAAGGGTCTCTCTACGAGCAGTACTTC.

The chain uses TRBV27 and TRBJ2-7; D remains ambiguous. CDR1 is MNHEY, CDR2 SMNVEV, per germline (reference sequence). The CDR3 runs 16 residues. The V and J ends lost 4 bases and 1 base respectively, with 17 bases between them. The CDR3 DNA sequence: TGTGCCAGCAGTTCCCCCATGCCGGACGGTTCCTACGAGCAGTACTTC. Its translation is CASSSPMPDGSYEQYF.

This CDR3 is CASSPQERGGIDTQYF. For the CDR3, the DNA is TGTGCCAGCTCACCCCAGGAGCGGGGGGGAATAGATACGCAGTATTTT. The chain employs TRBV18 and TRBJ2-3, with TRBD2 identical over 10 bases. The length of the CDR3 is 16 residues. Germline CDR1 and CDR2: KGHSH and LQKENI. V was pared by 3 bases and J by 5 bases, with 8 bases of the junction left unmatched.

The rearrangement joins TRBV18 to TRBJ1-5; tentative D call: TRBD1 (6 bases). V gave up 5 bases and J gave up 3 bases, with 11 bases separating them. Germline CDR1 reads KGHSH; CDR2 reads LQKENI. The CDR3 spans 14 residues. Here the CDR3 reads CASSEQGINQPQHF. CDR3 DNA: TGTGCCAGCTCAGAACAGGGAATCAATCAGCCCCAGCATTTT.

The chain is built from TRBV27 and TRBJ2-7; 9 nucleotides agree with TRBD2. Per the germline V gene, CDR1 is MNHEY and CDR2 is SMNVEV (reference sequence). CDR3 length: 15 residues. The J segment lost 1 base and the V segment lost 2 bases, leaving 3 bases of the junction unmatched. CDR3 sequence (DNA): TGTGCCAGCAGTTTAAGTAGCGGGAGTTCCTACGAGCAGTACTTC. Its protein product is CASSLSSGSSYEQYF.

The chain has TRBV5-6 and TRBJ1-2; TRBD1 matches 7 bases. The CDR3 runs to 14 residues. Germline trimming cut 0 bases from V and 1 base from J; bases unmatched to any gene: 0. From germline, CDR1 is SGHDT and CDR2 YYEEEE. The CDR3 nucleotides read TGTGCCAGCAGCTTGGGACAGGGTAACTATGGCTACACCTTC. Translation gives CASSLGQGNYGYTF.

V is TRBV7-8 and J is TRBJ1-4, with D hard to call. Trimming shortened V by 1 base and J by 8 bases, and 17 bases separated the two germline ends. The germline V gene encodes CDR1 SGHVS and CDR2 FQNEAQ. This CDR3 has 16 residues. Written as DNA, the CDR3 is TGTGCCAGCAGCTTAGAGCGGGTGCCCTTTAGGGAAAAACTGTTTTTT. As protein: CASSLERVPFREKLFF.

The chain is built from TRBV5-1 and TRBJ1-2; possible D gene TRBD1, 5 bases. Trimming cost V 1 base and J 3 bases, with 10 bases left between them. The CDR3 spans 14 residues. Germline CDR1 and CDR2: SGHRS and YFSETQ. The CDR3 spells CASSLYVGDYGYTF. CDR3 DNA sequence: TGCGCCAGCAGCTTGTACGTGGGGGACTATGGCTACACCTTC.

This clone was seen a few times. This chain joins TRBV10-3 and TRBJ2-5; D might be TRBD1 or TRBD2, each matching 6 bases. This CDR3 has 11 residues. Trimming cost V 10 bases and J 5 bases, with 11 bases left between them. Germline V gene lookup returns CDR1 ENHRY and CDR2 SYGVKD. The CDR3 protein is CATRGVETQYF. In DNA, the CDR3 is TGTGCCACAAGGGGGGTGGAGACCCAGTACTTC.

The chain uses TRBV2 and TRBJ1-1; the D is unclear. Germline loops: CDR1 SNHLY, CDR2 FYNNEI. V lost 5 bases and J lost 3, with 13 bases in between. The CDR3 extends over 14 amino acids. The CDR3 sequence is CASSPRGSDTEAFF. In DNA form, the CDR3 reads TGTGCCAGCAGTCCCCGCGGGTCGGACACTGAAGCTTTCTTT.